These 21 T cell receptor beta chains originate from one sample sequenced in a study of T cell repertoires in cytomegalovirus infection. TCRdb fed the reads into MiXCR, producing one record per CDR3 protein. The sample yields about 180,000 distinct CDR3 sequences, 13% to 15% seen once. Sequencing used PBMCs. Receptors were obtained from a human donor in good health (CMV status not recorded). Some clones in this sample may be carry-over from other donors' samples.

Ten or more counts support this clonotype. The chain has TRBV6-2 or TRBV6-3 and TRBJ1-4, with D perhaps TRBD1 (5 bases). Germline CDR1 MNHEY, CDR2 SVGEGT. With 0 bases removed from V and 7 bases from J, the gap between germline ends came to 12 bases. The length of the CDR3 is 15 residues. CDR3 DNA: TGTGCCAGCAGTTACTCGACAGACAAGAGTGAAAAACTGTTTTTT. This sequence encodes CASSYSTDKSEKLFF.

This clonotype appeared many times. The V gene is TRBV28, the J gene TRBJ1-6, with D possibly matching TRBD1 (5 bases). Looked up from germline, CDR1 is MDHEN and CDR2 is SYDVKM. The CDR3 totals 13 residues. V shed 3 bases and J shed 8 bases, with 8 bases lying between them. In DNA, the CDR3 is TGTGCCAGCAGTTTCGAAGGGGATTCACCCCTCCACTTT. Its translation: CASSFEGDSPLHF.

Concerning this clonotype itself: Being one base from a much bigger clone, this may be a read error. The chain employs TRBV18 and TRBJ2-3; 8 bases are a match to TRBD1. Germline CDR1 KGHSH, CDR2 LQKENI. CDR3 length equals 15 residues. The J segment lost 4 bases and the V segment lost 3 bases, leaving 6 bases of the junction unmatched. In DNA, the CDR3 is TGTGCCAGCTCACCCTGGAGACAGGGGCCAGATACGCAGTATTTT. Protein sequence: CASSPWRQGPDTQYF. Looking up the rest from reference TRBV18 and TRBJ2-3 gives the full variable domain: NAGVMQNPRHLVRRRGQEARLRCSPMKGHSHVYWYRQLPEEGLKFMVYLQKENIIDESGMPKERFSAEFPKEGPSILRIQQVVRGDSAAYFCASSPWRQGPDTQYFGPGTRLTVL.

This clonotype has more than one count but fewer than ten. The CDR3 bases are TGTGCCAGCAGCTCCCTTCGTGCTCGCTACGAGCAGTACTTC. It codes for CASSSLRARYEQYF. J is TRBJ2-7 and V is TRBV7-8; D gene uncertain. Trimming took off 4 bases at V and 3 bases at J, with 13 bases between the two ends. The CDR3 contains 14 residues. Looked up from germline, CDR1 is SGHVS and CDR2 is FQNEAQ.

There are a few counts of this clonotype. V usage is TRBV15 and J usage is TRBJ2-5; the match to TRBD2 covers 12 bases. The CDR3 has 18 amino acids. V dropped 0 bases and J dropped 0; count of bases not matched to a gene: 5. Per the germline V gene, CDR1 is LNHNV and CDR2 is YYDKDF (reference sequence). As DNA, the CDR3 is TGTGCCACCAGCAGAGAGGGACTAGCGGGCGGGTACCAAGAGACCCAGTACTTC. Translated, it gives CATSREGLAGGYQETQYF.

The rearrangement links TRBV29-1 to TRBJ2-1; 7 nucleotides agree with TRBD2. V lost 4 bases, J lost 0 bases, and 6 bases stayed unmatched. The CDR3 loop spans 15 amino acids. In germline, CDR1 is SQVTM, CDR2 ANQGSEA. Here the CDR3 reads CSVVGGSRSYNEQFF. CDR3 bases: TGCAGCGTTGTCGGCGGGAGTCGCTCCTACAATGAGCAGTTCTTC.

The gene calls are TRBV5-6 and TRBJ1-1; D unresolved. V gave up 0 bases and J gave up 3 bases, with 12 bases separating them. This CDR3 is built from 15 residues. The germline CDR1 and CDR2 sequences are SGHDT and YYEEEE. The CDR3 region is CASSLGPGTDTEAFF. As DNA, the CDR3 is TGTGCCAGCAGCTTGGGTCCGGGCACGGACACTGAAGCTTTCTTT.

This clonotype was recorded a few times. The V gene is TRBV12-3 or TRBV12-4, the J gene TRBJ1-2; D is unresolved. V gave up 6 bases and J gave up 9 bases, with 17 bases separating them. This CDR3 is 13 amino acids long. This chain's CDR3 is CASRGRTKNRYTF. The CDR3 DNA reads TGTGCCAGCAGAGGTAGGACGAAGAATCGCTACACCTTC.

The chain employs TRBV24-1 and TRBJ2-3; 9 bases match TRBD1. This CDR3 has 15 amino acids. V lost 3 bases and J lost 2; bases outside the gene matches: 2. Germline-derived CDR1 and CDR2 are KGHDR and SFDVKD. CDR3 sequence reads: CATSDGDRATDTQYF. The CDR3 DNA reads TGTGCCACCAGTGATGGGGACAGGGCCACAGATACGCAGTATTTT.

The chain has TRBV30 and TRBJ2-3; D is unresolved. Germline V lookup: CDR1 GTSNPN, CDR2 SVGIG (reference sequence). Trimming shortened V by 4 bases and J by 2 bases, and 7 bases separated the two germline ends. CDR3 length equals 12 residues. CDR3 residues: CAWNSDTDTQYF. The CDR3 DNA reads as TGTGCCTGGAACTCCGACACAGATACGCAGTATTTT.

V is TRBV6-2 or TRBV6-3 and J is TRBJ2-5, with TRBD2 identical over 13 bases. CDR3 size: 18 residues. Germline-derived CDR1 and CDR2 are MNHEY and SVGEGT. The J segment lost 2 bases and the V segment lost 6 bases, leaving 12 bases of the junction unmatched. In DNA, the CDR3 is TGTGCCAGCAGCCAACGGACTAGCGGGAGCTGGTTACAAGAGACCCAGTACTTC. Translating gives CASSQRTSGSWLQETQYF.

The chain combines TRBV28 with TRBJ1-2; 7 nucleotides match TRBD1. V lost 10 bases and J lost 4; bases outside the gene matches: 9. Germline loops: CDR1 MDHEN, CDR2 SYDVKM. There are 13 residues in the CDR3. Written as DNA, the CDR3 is TGTGCCACTACGACAGGGAAGGGCTATGGCTACACCTTC. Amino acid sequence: CATTTGKGYGYTF.

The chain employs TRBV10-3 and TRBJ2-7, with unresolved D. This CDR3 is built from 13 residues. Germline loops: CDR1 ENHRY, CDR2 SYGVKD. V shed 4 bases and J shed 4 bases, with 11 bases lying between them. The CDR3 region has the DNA TGTGCCATCAGTGTGGCCCTTCCTTACGAGCAGTACTTC. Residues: CAISVALPYEQYF.

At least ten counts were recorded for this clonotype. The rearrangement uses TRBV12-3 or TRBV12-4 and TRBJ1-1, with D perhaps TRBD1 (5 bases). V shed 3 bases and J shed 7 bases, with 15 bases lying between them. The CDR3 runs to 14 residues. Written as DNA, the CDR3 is TGTGCCAGCAGTTTGGGCGGCGCAACAGGTGAAGCTTTCTTT. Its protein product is CASSLGGATGEAFF.

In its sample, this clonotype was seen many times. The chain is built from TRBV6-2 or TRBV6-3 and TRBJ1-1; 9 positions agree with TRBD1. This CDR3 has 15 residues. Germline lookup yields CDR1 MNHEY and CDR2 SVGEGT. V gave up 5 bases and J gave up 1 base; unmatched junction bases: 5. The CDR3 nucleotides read TGTGCCAGCAGTAGAGGACAGGGGACGAACACTGAAGCTTTCTTT. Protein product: CASSRGQGTNTEAFF.

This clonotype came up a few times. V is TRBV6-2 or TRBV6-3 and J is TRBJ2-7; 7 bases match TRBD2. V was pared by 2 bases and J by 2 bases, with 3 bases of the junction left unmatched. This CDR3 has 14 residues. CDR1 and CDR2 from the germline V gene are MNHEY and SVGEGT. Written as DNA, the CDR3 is TGTGCCAGCAGTTACAGGGGAGGGACCTACGAGCAGTACTTC. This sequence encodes CASSYRGGTYEQYF.

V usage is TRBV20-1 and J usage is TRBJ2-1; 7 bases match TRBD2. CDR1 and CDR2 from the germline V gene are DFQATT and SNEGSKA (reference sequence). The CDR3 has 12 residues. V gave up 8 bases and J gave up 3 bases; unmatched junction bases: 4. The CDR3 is CSIRGDYNEQFF. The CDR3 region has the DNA TGCAGTATCCGGGGGGACTACAATGAGCAGTTCTTC.

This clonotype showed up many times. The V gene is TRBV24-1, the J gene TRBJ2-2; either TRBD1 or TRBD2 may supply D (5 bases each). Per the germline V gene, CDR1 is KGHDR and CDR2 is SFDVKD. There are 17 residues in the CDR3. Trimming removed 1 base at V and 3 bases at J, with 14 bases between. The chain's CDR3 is CATSDFQGLGDTGELFF. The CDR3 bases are TGTGCCACCAGTGATTTCCAAGGTCTGGGGGACACCGGGGAGCTGTTTTTT.

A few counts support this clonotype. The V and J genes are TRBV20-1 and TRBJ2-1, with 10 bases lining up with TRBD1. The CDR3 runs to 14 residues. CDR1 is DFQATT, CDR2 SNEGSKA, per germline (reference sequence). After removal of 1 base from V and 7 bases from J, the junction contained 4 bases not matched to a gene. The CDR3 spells CSARGQGAKNEQFF. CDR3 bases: TGCAGTGCTAGAGGACAGGGGGCAAAAAATGAGCAGTTCTTC.

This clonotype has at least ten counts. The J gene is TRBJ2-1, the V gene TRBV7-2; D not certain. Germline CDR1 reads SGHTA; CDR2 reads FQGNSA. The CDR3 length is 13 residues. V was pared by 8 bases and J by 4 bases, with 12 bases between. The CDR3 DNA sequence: TGTGCCAGCGGGTCGACACCTTACAATGAGCAGTTCTTC. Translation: CASGSTPYNEQFF.

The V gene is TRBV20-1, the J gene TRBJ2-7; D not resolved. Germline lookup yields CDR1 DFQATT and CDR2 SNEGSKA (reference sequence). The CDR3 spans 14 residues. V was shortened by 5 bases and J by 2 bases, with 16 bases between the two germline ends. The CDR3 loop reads CSAPRADLTYEQYF. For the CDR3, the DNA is TGCAGTGCTCCCCGGGCAGACTTGACCTACGAGCAGTACTTC.